The rows below give T cell receptor beta chains drawn from one sample of a study of OX40 agonist ivuxolimab in advanced cancers. The assay was immunoSEQ multiplex PCR, and TCRdb's table has in-frame clones only and misses some. This table holds roughly 45,000 clones, around nine tenths found once. The sample in question was CD4+ or CD8+ T cells sorted from blood, obtained in a trial of the OX40 agonist ivuxolimab. These receptors originate from an adult with an advanced solid tumor such as melanoma, head and neck, liver or kidney cancer. Each CDR3 is given with its conserved first and last residue. D genes are given only for firm matches. Clone size is stated in some rows and not others, as once, few, many or a class when expanded.

CDR3 length: 15; J gene: TRBJ1-2; D gene: TRBD1; clone size: .; V gene: TRBV6-5; CDR3 DNA: TGTGCCAGCAGTGGCCGGACAGGACCTAACTATGGCTACACCTTC; CDR3 protein: CASSGRTGPNYGYTF
CDR3 length: 14; J gene: TRBJ2-7; D gene: TRBD1; clone size: .; V gene: TRBV27; CDR3 DNA: TGTGCCAGCAGTCCAAGGGGACAGGGCCACGAGCAGTACTTC; CDR3 protein: CASSPRGQGHEQYF
CDR3 length: 13; J gene: TRBJ1-2; D gene: .; clone size: once; V gene: TRBV11-1; CDR3 DNA: TGTGCCAGCAGCTTGCGCGTTAACTATGGCTACACCTTC; CDR3 protein: CASSLRVNYGYTF
CDR3 length: 14; J gene: TRBJ2-3; D gene: TRBD2; clone size: .; V gene: TRBV19; CDR3 DNA: TGTGCCAGTATGAGAGCGGGGTACACAGATACGCAGTATTTT; CDR3 protein: CASMRAGYTDTQYF
CDR3 length: 13; J gene: TRBJ2-7; D gene: TRBD1; clone size: .; V gene: TRBV25-1; CDR3 DNA: TGTGCCAGCCGAGGGACAGGTTTAGGCGAGCAGTACTTC; CDR3 protein: CASRGTGLGEQYF
CDR3 length: 12; J gene: TRBJ1-2; D gene: .; clone size: .; V gene: TRBV29-1; CDR3 DNA: TGCAGCGTTGACAGTCTTTTCTATGGCTACACCTTC; CDR3 protein: CSVDSLFYGYTF
CDR3 length: 15; J gene: TRBJ2-7; D gene: TRBD2; clone size: .; V gene: TRBV6-1; CDR3 DNA: TGTGCCAGCAGTGTGTCGCGGGGGGCCGGCTACGAGCAGTACTTC; CDR3 protein: CASSVSRGAGYEQYF
CDR3 length: 14; J gene: TRBJ2-5; D gene: .; clone size: .; V gene: TRBV7-2; CDR3 DNA: TGTGCCAGCAGCTTGTCACACCACCAAGAGACCCAGTACTTC; CDR3 protein: CASSLSHHQETQYF
CDR3 length: 13; J gene: TRBJ2-5; D gene: .; clone size: once; V gene: TRBV11-3; CDR3 DNA: TGTGCCAGCGGACTAGGGGGCGAGGAGACCCAGTACTTC; CDR3 protein: CASGLGGEETQYF
CDR3 length: 13; J gene: TRBJ1-3; D gene: .; clone size: .; V gene: TRBV19; CDR3 DNA: TGTGCCAGTATCCCACCTCGGGGAAACACCATATATTTT; CDR3 protein: CASIPPRGNTIYF
CDR3 length: 14; J gene: TRBJ2-3; D gene: .; clone size: .; V gene: TRBV6-6; CDR3 DNA: TGTGCCAGCAGTTATCAAGGAAAGGGAGATACGCAGTATTTT; CDR3 protein: CASSYQGKGDTQYF
CDR3 length: 16; J gene: TRBJ2-5; D gene: TRBD1; clone size: .; V gene: TRBV6-1; CDR3 DNA: TGTGCCAGCAGTGAAGCTGGAGCGGGGACAGGGAAGACCCAGTACTTC; CDR3 protein: CASSEAGAGTGKTQYF
CDR3 length: 16; J gene: TRBJ1-5; D gene: .; clone size: .; V gene: TRBV10-3; CDR3 DNA: TGTGCCATCAGTGAGAGTGTGGGGGTTGGTAATCAGCCCCAGCATTTT; CDR3 protein: CAISESVGVGNQPQHF
CDR3 length: 15; J gene: TRBJ1-5; D gene: .; clone size: .; V gene: TRBV5-1; CDR3 DNA: TGCGCCAGCAGCTTGGAGGGGTATAGCAATCAGCCCCAGCATTTT; CDR3 protein: CASSLEGYSNQPQHF
CDR3 length: 17; J gene: TRBJ2-6; D gene: .; clone size: .; V gene: TRBV27; CDR3 DNA: TGTGCCAGCAGACCTCAGGGACACCCCTCTGGGGCCAACGTCCTGACTTTC; CDR3 protein: CASRPQGHPSGANVLTF
CDR3 length: 14; J gene: TRBJ1-2; D gene: .; clone size: .; V gene: TRBV30; CDR3 DNA: TGTGCCTGGAGTAGGTTAGGGACGAACTATGGCTACACCTTC; CDR3 protein: CAWSRLGTNYGYTF
CDR3 length: 15; J gene: TRBJ1-4; D gene: .; clone size: .; V gene: TRBV30; CDR3 DNA: TGTGCCTGGAAAGGGAGAACAGGGAGAGGGGAAAAACTGTTTTTT; CDR3 protein: CAWKGRTGRGEKLFF
CDR3 length: 15; J gene: TRBJ1-6; D gene: .; clone size: .; V gene: TRBV4-3; CDR3 DNA: TGCGCCAGCAGCCAAGACCTTAGGGCACAGGCACCCCTCCACTTT; CDR3 protein: CASSQDLRAQAPLHF
CDR3 length: 14; J gene: TRBJ2-5; D gene: .; clone size: .; V gene: TRBV29-1; CDR3 DNA: TGCAGCGTTCCTGGGTGGGTAGATCAAGAGACCCAGTACTTC; CDR3 protein: CSVPGWVDQETQYF
CDR3 length: 15; J gene: TRBJ2-6; D gene: TRBD2; clone size: .; V gene: TRBV29-1; CDR3 DNA: TGCAGCGTTGATTTCGGGAGGGGTGGGGCCAACGTCCTGACTTTC; CDR3 protein: CSVDFGRGGANVLTF
CDR3 length: 15; J gene: TRBJ1-3; D gene: TRBD1; clone size: few; V gene: TRBV4-1; CDR3 DNA: TGCGCCAGCAGCCAAACAGGGGGAACTGGAAACACCATATATTTT; CDR3 protein: CASSQTGGTGNTIYF
CDR3 length: 14; J gene: TRBJ1-1; D gene: .; clone size: .; V gene: TRBV10-3; CDR3 DNA: TGTGCCATCAGTGAGGAGCTGGGGAGCACTGAAGCTTTCTTT; CDR3 protein: CAISEELGSTEAFF
CDR3 length: 13; J gene: TRBJ1-6; D gene: .; clone size: few; V gene: TRBV6-1; CDR3 DNA: TGTGCCAGCAGTGTCCGCGGGAATTCACCCCTCCACTTT; CDR3 protein: CASSVRGNSPLHF
CDR3 length: 15; J gene: TRBJ2-7; D gene: .; clone size: .; V gene: TRBV19; CDR3 DNA: TGTGCCAGTGCCAGGAGGTTCGGGGACCCCTACGAGCAGTACTTC; CDR3 protein: CASARRFGDPYEQYF
CDR3 length: 12; J gene: TRBJ2-3; D gene: .; clone size: .; V gene: TRBV5-1; CDR3 DNA: TGCGCCAGCAGCGTAACAGGAGATACGCAGTATTTT; CDR3 protein: CASSVTGDTQYF